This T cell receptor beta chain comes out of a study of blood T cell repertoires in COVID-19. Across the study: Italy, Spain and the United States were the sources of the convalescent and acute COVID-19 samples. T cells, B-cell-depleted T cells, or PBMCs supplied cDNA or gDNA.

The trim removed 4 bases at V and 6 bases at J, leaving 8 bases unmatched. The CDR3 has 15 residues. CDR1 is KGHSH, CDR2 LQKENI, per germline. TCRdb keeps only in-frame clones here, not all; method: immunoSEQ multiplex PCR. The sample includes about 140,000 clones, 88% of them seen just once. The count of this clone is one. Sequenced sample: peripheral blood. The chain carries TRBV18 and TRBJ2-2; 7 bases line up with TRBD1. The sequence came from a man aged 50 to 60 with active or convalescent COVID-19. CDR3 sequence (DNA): TGTGCCAGCTCACGACAGGGCCGAGGGGCCGGGGAGCTGTTTTTT. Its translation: CASSRQGRGAGELFF.